Only a few counts were recorded for the clone carrying this TCR beta chain. The antigen is not known. CDR1 is DFQATT, CDR2 SNEGSKA, per germline (reference sequence). The ends were cut back, 0 bases at V and 1 base at J, with 12 bases in the middle. The CDR3 is 16 amino acids. This sample stems from a study of response to subunit inactivated influenza vaccine. Study-wide results and caveats: Each seasonal flu vaccination may recruit only limited new T cells, authors suggested.

TCRdb re-called the RT-PCR reads through MiXCR, storing one row per CDR3 protein. The data show more than 400,000 distinct CDR3 sequences, around 7.7% seen once. The genes are TRBV20-1 and TRBJ2-2; D possibly corresponds to TRBD2 (5 bases). The sequencing here drew on PBMCs from blood, taken less than 30 months after vaccination. This receptor was taken from a man aged 45-69 years who received an inactivated influenza vaccine. CDR3 DNA: TGCAGTGCTAGAGATCTTGAGGGTTTGAACACCGGGGAGCTGTTTTTT. It specifies CSARDLEGLNTGELFF.